This is a list of T cell receptor beta chains from one sample in a study of blood T cells in healthy people across ages. A single record per CDR3 protein comes from TCRdb applying MiXCR to the 5' RACE reads. The data hold over a million distinct CDR3 sequences, with 35% to 55% observed a single time. The sequencing sample was made of blood. These receptors all stem from a woman aged 60-75 years in good health. Each CDR3 is given with its conserved first and last residue. Each record gives: D gene, clone size, J gene, V gene, CDR3 protein, CDR3 DNA. D genes are given only for firm matches. The size of a clone is reported for some rows only, either as once, few or many, or as a class for expanded clones.

D gene: TRBD1; clone size: -; J gene: TRBJ1-1; V gene: TRBV6-1; CDR3 protein: CASTPTGFTEAFF; CDR3 DNA: TGTGCCAGCACCCCGACAGGGTTCACTGAAGCTTTCTTT
D gene: TRBD1; clone size: -; J gene: TRBJ1-2; V gene: TRBV9; CDR3 protein: CASSDSGTVNYGYTF; CDR3 DNA: TGTGCCAGCAGCGATTCCGGGACAGTTAACTATGGCTACACCTTC
D gene: TRBD1; clone size: -; J gene: TRBJ1-1; V gene: TRBV14; CDR3 protein: CARTGRHRSTEAFF; CDR3 DNA: TGTGCCAGGACAGGGAGGCACCGCTCCACTGAAGCTTTCTTT
D gene: -; clone size: -; J gene: TRBJ2-7; V gene: TRBV27; CDR3 protein: CASSGAGWAGSYEQYF; CDR3 DNA: TGTGCCAGCAGTGGGGCGGGGTGGGCAGGGTCCTACGAGCAGTACTTC
D gene: -; clone size: -; J gene: TRBJ2-7; V gene: TRBV20-1; CDR3 protein: CSARRDTRYEQYF; CDR3 DNA: TGCAGTGCTAGACGGGACACCCGCTACGAGCAGTACTTC
D gene: -; clone size: once; J gene: TRBJ1-2; V gene: TRBV7-8; CDR3 protein: CASSSTAYGVSGYTF; CDR3 DNA: TGTGCCAGCAGCTCCACGGCTTACGGGGTTTCTGGCTACACCTTC
D gene: -; clone size: -; J gene: TRBJ2-7; V gene: TRBV20-1; CDR3 protein: CSATPLAALWEQYF; CDR3 DNA: TGCAGTGCCACGCCCCTAGCCGCATTGTGGGAGCAGTACTTC
D gene: -; clone size: few; J gene: TRBJ2-3; V gene: TRBV18; CDR3 protein: CASSPLRTRVFTDTQYF; CDR3 DNA: TGTGCCAGCTCGCCACTTCGGACCAGGGTTTTCACAGATACGCAGTATTTT
D gene: TRBD2; clone size: -; J gene: TRBJ2-7; V gene: TRBV20-1; CDR3 protein: CSARDIVRAGAHNEQYF; CDR3 DNA: TGCAGTGCTAGAGATATAGTACGAGCGGGAGCTCACAATGAGCAGTACTTC
D gene: -; clone size: few; J gene: TRBJ2-7; V gene: TRBV7-9; CDR3 protein: CASSLLALNANEQYF; CDR3 DNA: TGTGCCAGCAGCTTATTAGCGCTGAACGCGAATGAGCAGTACTTC
D gene: TRBD2; clone size: -; J gene: TRBJ2-1; V gene: TRBV9; CDR3 protein: CASSVGYREVNEQFF; CDR3 DNA: TGTGCCAGCAGCGTAGGGTACCGGGAGGTGAATGAGCAGTTCTTC
D gene: -; clone size: few; J gene: TRBJ2-3; V gene: TRBV12-3/TRBV12-4; CDR3 protein: CASSLATIWEDPQYF; CDR3 DNA: TGTGCCAGCAGTTTAGCCACCATATGGGAAGACCCGCAGTATTTT
D gene: -; clone size: -; J gene: TRBJ2-7; V gene: TRBV3-1; CDR3 protein: CASSQYRYEQYF; CDR3 DNA: TGTGCCAGCAGCCAGTACCGGTACGAGCAGTACTTC
D gene: TRBD2; clone size: few; J gene: TRBJ2-7; V gene: TRBV11-2; CDR3 protein: CASSLEREGYEQYF; CDR3 DNA: TGTGCCAGCAGCTTGGAGCGGGAGGGGTACGAGCAGTACTTC
D gene: -; clone size: many; J gene: TRBJ2-5; V gene: TRBV29-1; CDR3 protein: CSVEVDSLWTETQYF; CDR3 DNA: TGCAGCGTTGAGGTGGACTCCCTTTGGACTGAGACCCAGTACTTC
D gene: -; clone size: -; J gene: TRBJ2-5; V gene: TRBV20-1; CDR3 protein: CSARGVFSGETQYF; CDR3 DNA: TGCAGTGCTAGAGGGGTATTTTCGGGGGAGACCCAGTACTTC
D gene: -; clone size: few; J gene: TRBJ2-5; V gene: TRBV6-6; CDR3 protein: CASSDHQETQYF; CDR3 DNA: TGTGCCAGCAGTGACCACCAAGAGACCCAGTACTTC
D gene: -; clone size: -; J gene: TRBJ2-3; V gene: TRBV2; CDR3 protein: CASRLAQSPTDTQYF; CDR3 DNA: TGTGCCAGCCGGCTAGCCCAGTCCCCCACAGATACGCAGTATTTT
D gene: -; clone size: -; J gene: TRBJ2-1; V gene: TRBV10-3; CDR3 protein: CAISGVAEGRNEQFF; CDR3 DNA: TGTGCCATCAGTGGAGTAGCGGAGGGTCGGAATGAGCAGTTCTTC
D gene: TRBD2; clone size: few; J gene: TRBJ2-4; V gene: TRBV10-3; CDR3 protein: CAISESGRGANIQYF; CDR3 DNA: TGTGCCATCAGTGAGTCTGGGAGGGGCGCAAACATTCAGTACTTC
D gene: TRBD2; clone size: -; J gene: TRBJ2-3; V gene: TRBV28; CDR3 protein: CASSSGTSVNTQYF; CDR3 DNA: TGTGCCAGCAGTTCCGGGACTAGCGTGAATACGCAGTATTTT
D gene: -; clone size: few; J gene: TRBJ1-1; V gene: TRBV27; CDR3 protein: CASSLSTNTEAFF; CDR3 DNA: TGTGCCAGCAGTTTATCGACGAACACTGAAGCTTTCTTT
D gene: -; clone size: -; J gene: TRBJ2-3; V gene: TRBV11-2; CDR3 protein: CASSAATLSTDTQYF; CDR3 DNA: TGTGCCAGCAGCGCCGCCACTTTGAGCACAGATACGCAGTATTTT
D gene: -; clone size: -; J gene: TRBJ2-5; V gene: TRBV28; CDR3 protein: CASRVTLQETQYF; CDR3 DNA: TGTGCCAGCAGAGTGACGCTTCAAGAGACCCAGTACTTC
D gene: -; clone size: many; J gene: TRBJ2-7; V gene: TRBV12-3/TRBV12-4; CDR3 protein: CASSLGAQGVEQYF; CDR3 DNA: TGTGCCAGCAGTTTGGGGGCACAGGGTGTCGAGCAGTACTTC
D gene: -; clone size: few; J gene: TRBJ1-2; V gene: TRBV7-2; CDR3 protein: CASNRVSNYGYTF; CDR3 DNA: TGTGCCAGTAACAGGGTTTCTAACTATGGCTACACCTTC
D gene: -; clone size: -; J gene: TRBJ2-1; V gene: TRBV21-1; CDR3 protein: CARGGDAGYNEQFF; CDR3 DNA: TGTGCCAGAGGGGGGGACGCGGGCTACAATGAGCAGTTCTTC
D gene: TRBD2; clone size: -; J gene: TRBJ2-1; V gene: TRBV15; CDR3 protein: CATSRPVLAGGLNNEQFF; CDR3 DNA: TGTGCCACCAGCAGACCGGTTTTAGCGGGGGGGTTGAACAATGAGCAGTTCTTC
D gene: TRBD2; clone size: -; J gene: TRBJ2-5; V gene: TRBV20-1; CDR3 protein: CSASWERSQGGETQYF; CDR3 DNA: TGCAGTGCTTCTTGGGAGCGGTCCCAGGGAGGGGAGACCCAGTACTTC
D gene: -; clone size: -; J gene: TRBJ2-5; V gene: TRBV12-3/TRBV12-4; CDR3 protein: CASSPTGGKTQYF; CDR3 DNA: TGTGCCAGCAGCCCTACAGGTGGGAAGACCCAGTACTTC
D gene: -; clone size: -; J gene: TRBJ2-2; V gene: TRBV6-1; CDR3 protein: CASRSIPNTGELFF; CDR3 DNA: TGTGCCAGCAGATCAATACCGAACACCGGGGAGCTGTTTTTT
D gene: -; clone size: few; J gene: TRBJ2-7; V gene: TRBV7-2; CDR3 protein: CASSLREHSYEQYF; CDR3 DNA: TGTGCCAGCAGCTTACGGGAACATTCCTACGAGCAGTACTTC
D gene: -; clone size: few; J gene: TRBJ2-7; V gene: TRBV7-2; CDR3 protein: CASSSGAYNEQYF; CDR3 DNA: TGTGCCAGCAGCTCGGGAGCCTACAATGAGCAGTACTTC
D gene: TRBD2; clone size: -; J gene: TRBJ2-5; V gene: TRBV9; CDR3 protein: CASSVVAGETQYF; CDR3 DNA: TGTGCCAGCAGCGTAGTAGCGGGAGAGACCCAGTACTTC
D gene: TRBD2; clone size: -; J gene: TRBJ2-3; V gene: TRBV6-5; CDR3 protein: CASSYSGLAGKAGTDTQYF; CDR3 DNA: TGTGCCAGCAGTTACTCGGGACTAGCGGGAAAGGCGGGCACAGATACGCAGTATTTT
D gene: -; clone size: -; J gene: TRBJ2-7; V gene: TRBV28; CDR3 protein: CASYREPYEQYF; CDR3 DNA: TGTGCCAGTTACAGGGAGCCCTACGAGCAGTACTTC
D gene: -; clone size: -; J gene: TRBJ2-7; V gene: TRBV21-1; CDR3 protein: CASGALREGHYEQYF; CDR3 DNA: TGTGCCAGTGGGGCCTTGCGGGAGGGCCACTACGAGCAGTACTTC
D gene: TRBD2; clone size: few; J gene: TRBJ2-5; V gene: TRBV28; CDR3 protein: CASSLPLAGETQYF; CDR3 DNA: TGTGCCAGCAGTTTACCTCTAGCGGGGGAGACCCAGTACTTC
D gene: -; clone size: -; J gene: TRBJ2-5; V gene: TRBV7-2; CDR3 protein: CASSITGGQGYEQYF; CDR3 DNA: TGTGCCAGCAGTATCACCGGGGGTCAGGGTTATGAGCAGTACTTC
D gene: TRBD2; clone size: few; J gene: TRBJ2-1; V gene: TRBV29-1; CDR3 protein: CSVDPLAGTYNEQFF; CDR3 DNA: TGCAGCGTTGATCCCCTAGCGGGGACCTACAATGAGCAGTTCTTC
D gene: TRBD1; clone size: few; J gene: TRBJ2-5; V gene: TRBV5-1; CDR3 protein: CASSSTGGPETQYF; CDR3 DNA: TGCGCCAGCAGCTCGACAGGGGGCCCAGAGACCCAGTACTTC
D gene: TRBD1; clone size: many; J gene: TRBJ2-7; V gene: TRBV2; CDR3 protein: CASRRQGATSYEQYF; CDR3 DNA: TGTGCCAGCAGGCGACAGGGGGCCACGTCCTACGAGCAGTACTTC
D gene: -; clone size: few; J gene: TRBJ2-7; V gene: TRBV6-1; CDR3 protein: CASSDQGTWYEQYF; CDR3 DNA: TGTGCCAGCAGTGACCAGGGAACCTGGTACGAGCAGTACTTC
D gene: -; clone size: many; J gene: TRBJ1-4; V gene: TRBV4-1; CDR3 protein: CASSQGGEKLFF; CDR3 DNA: TGCGCCAGCAGCCAGGGGGGGGAAAAACTGTTTTTT
D gene: -; clone size: -; J gene: TRBJ2-1; V gene: TRBV11-2; CDR3 protein: CASSLAASNGNEQFF; CDR3 DNA: TGTGCCAGCAGCTTAGCGGCTAGCAACGGGAATGAGCAGTTCTTC
D gene: -; clone size: -; J gene: TRBJ2-7; V gene: TRBV12-3/TRBV12-4; CDR3 protein: CASGQSGYEQYF; CDR3 DNA: TGTGCCAGCGGCCAATCAGGGTACGAGCAGTACTTC
D gene: TRBD2; clone size: -; J gene: TRBJ2-3; V gene: TRBV4-2; CDR3 protein: CASSPSGSGVADTQYF; CDR3 DNA: TGTGCCAGCAGCCCTAGCGGGAGCGGGGTTGCAGATACGCAGTATTTT
D gene: TRBD2; clone size: -; J gene: TRBJ2-3; V gene: TRBV20-1; CDR3 protein: CSARDLLAGKYTQYF; CDR3 DNA: TGCAGTGCTAGAGATCTACTAGCGGGAAAATATACGCAGTATTTT
D gene: -; clone size: many; J gene: TRBJ2-7; V gene: TRBV9; CDR3 protein: CASSVSGAAEQYF; CDR3 DNA: TGTGCCAGCAGCGTATCGGGGGCCGCCGAGCAGTACTTC
D gene: -; clone size: -; J gene: TRBJ2-3; V gene: TRBV29-1; CDR3 protein: CSVEFPPARDTQYF; CDR3 DNA: TGCAGCGTTGAATTTCCTCCGGCTCGGGATACGCAGTATTTT
D gene: -; clone size: few; J gene: TRBJ2-7; V gene: TRBV29-1; CDR3 protein: CSVPSGFYNEQYF; CDR3 DNA: TGCAGCGTTCCCAGCGGATTCTACAATGAGCAGTACTTC
D gene: TRBD1; clone size: few; J gene: TRBJ2-5; V gene: TRBV12-3/TRBV12-4; CDR3 protein: CASSSGQLYQETQYF; CDR3 DNA: TGTGCCAGCAGTTCGGGACAGCTGTACCAAGAGACCCAGTACTTC
D gene: -; clone size: few; J gene: TRBJ1-5; V gene: TRBV7-9; CDR3 protein: CASSSEGNSNQPQHF; CDR3 DNA: TGTGCCAGCAGTTCGGAGGGGAATAGCAATCAGCCCCAGCATTTT
D gene: TRBD2; clone size: -; J gene: TRBJ2-7; V gene: TRBV3-1; CDR3 protein: CASSHKRERQYEQYF; CDR3 DNA: TGTGCCAGCAGCCATAAGCGGGAGCGGCAGTACGAGCAGTACTTC
D gene: TRBD2; clone size: once; J gene: TRBJ2-7; V gene: TRBV20-1; CDR3 protein: CSARPLAGVYEQYF; CDR3 DNA: TGCAGTGCTAGGCCACTAGCGGGCGTCTACGAGCAGTACTTC
D gene: TRBD1; clone size: -; J gene: TRBJ1-4; V gene: TRBV7-9; CDR3 protein: CASGMTGPQIEKLFF; CDR3 DNA: TGTGCCAGCGGTATGACAGGGCCCCAAATTGAAAAACTGTTTTTT
D gene: TRBD1; clone size: few; J gene: TRBJ2-7; V gene: TRBV7-7; CDR3 protein: CASSAGTGVQYF; CDR3 DNA: TGTGCCAGCAGCGCCGGGACAGGGGTACAGTACTTC
D gene: TRBD2; clone size: -; J gene: TRBJ2-1; V gene: TRBV12-3/TRBV12-4; CDR3 protein: CASSRSSGSDEQFF; CDR3 DNA: TGTGCCAGCAGTCGTTCTAGCGGGAGCGATGAGCAGTTCTTC
D gene: -; clone size: -; J gene: TRBJ2-1; V gene: TRBV7-9; CDR3 protein: CASSLFSREQFF; CDR3 DNA: TGTGCCAGCAGCTTATTTTCGCGGGAGCAGTTCTTC